The 29 T cell receptor beta chains reported below all come from one sample, sequenced in a study of PD-L1 blockade in urothelial cancer. Documented time point: peripheral blood 6 weeks after treatment start. Method: immunoSEQ multiplex PCR; TCRdb's copy keeps in-frame clones and lacks some. The table includes 48,000 or so clones, approximately 80% detected once. This specimen consisted of PBMCs, obtained around atezolizumab (anti-PD-L1) treatment. The receptors stem from an older man with urothelial cancer.

The rearrangement uses TRBV18 and TRBJ2-5, with 8 bases identical to TRBD1. The CDR3 loop spans 16 amino acids. J lost 4 bases, V lost 1 base, and 8 bases had no gene match. Per the germline V gene, CDR1 is KGHSH and CDR2 is LQKENI. CDR3 DNA: TGTGCCAGCTCACCACTATTGACAGGGGACAGAGAGACCCAGTACTTC. Translated, it gives CASSPLLTGDRETQYF.

The chain is built from TRBV28 and TRBJ2-7, with TRBD2 matching 9 bases. The CDR3 length is 15 residues. CDR1 and CDR2 (germline): MDHEN, SYDVKM. V trimming: 3 bases; J trimming: 8 bases; junction bases outside the gene matches: 11. The CDR3: CASSFLAGRGTQQYF. CDR3 DNA: TGTGCCAGCAGTTTCCTAGCGGGAAGGGGTACGCAGCAGTACTTC.

The V and J genes are TRBV5-1 and TRBJ2-1; TRBD2 matches 9 bases. CDR1 SGHRS and CDR2 YFSETQ come from the germline V gene. The CDR3 contains 15 residues. Unmatched junction bases numbered 5, after V lost 0 bases and J lost 7 bases. CDR3 coding DNA: TGCGCCAGCAGCTTGGTTAGCGGGAGCCAAAATGAGCAGTTCTTC. Translated: CASSLVSGSQNEQFF.

This clone was detected a few times. The chain is built from TRBV27 and TRBJ1-3; D perhaps matches TRBD1 (5 bases). Germline V gene sequence: CDR1 MNHEY, CDR2 SMNVEV (reference sequence). This CDR3 is built from 15 residues. The germline V and J ends were trimmed by 2 bases and 4 bases, with 12 bases remaining between them. CDR3 residues: CASSLAGGTGNTIYF. The CDR3 coding sequence is TGTGCCAGCAGTTTAGCGGGGGGAACGGGAAACACCATATATTTT.

V usage is TRBV4-1 and J usage is TRBJ1-1; no reliable D call. The CDR3 length is 16 residues. V was trimmed by 0 bases and J by 1 base, leaving 12 bases between them. The germline V gene has CDR1 MGHRA and CDR2 YSYEKL. The CDR3 is CASSQDFWSKNTEAFF. The CDR3 DNA sequence: TGCGCCAGCAGCCAAGATTTCTGGAGCAAGAACACTGAAGCTTTCTTT.

The chain uses TRBV18 and TRBJ2-3; TRBD2 aligns across 10 bases. The trim removed 3 bases at V and 1 base at J, leaving 4 bases unmatched. Germline V gene data show CDR1 as KGHSH and CDR2 as LQKENI. This CDR3 spans 16 amino acids. CDR3 sequence: CASSPLAGEGTDTQYF. CDR3 nucleotide sequence: TGTGCCAGCTCACCCCTAGCGGGAGAGGGCACAGATACGCAGTATTTT.

This clone was detected only once. The chain employs TRBV28 and TRBJ2-7; no clear D. This CDR3 is 13 amino acids long. Germline CDR1 MDHEN, CDR2 SYDVKM. V was pared by 5 bases and J by 3 bases, with 11 bases between. The CDR3 sequence is CASSTTPRYEQYF. DNA of the CDR3: TGTGCCAGCAGTACCACTCCACGCTACGAGCAGTACTTC.

To note about this clone: The conserved phenylalanine or tryptophan normally closing the CDR3 is absent here, so this likely arose from a read error. The DNA is omitted, as the CDR3 cannot be located on it reliably, and the CDR3 follows TCRdb's listing. The chain joins TRBV28 to TRBJ2-7; TRBD2 is the table's D call, not checked against the DNA. Including both end residues, the CDR3 is 8 amino acids long. The germline CDR1 and CDR2 sequences are MDHEN and SYDVKM. CDR3 protein: CASSPRSR.

The rearrangement uses TRBV7-9 and TRBJ2-2, with D tentatively TRBD2 (6 bases). Per germline, CDR1 SEHNR and CDR2 FQNEAQ (reference sequence). Trimming left V 6 bases short and J 6 bases short, with 11 bases between. The CDR3 extends over 13 amino acids. CDR3 region: CASSLAGPGELFF. Here the CDR3 DNA reads TGTGCCAGCAGTCTTGCGGGGCCCGGGGAGCTGTTTTTT.

The chain joins TRBV27 to TRBJ1-2; 8 bases match TRBD1. The CDR3 extends over 15 amino acids. V gave up 0 bases and J gave up 5 bases; unmatched junction bases: 5. Germline lookup yields CDR1 MNHEY and CDR2 SMNVEV (reference sequence). The CDR3 sequence: CASSLSSGGGYGYTF. The CDR3 DNA sequence: TGTGCCAGCAGTTTATCTTCAGGGGGCGGTTATGGCTACACCTTC.

The chain joins TRBV5-4 to TRBJ2-1, with TRBD1 as a possible D gene (5 bases). The CDR3 spans 15 residues. Germline lookup yields CDR1 SGHNT and CDR2 YYREEE (reference sequence). Deletions cut 0 bases from V and 6 bases from J, with 13 bases between. The CDR3: CASSLDTDTCNEQFF. The CDR3 DNA reads as TGTGCCAGCAGCTTGGATACGGACACTTGCAATGAGCAGTTCTTC.

J is TRBJ2-3 and V is TRBV11-3, with TRBD1 matching 11 bases. V shed 5 bases, J shed 3 bases, and the junction held 4 bases outside the gene matches. Germline V gives CDR1 SGHNT, CDR2 YENEEA. The CDR3 has 15 amino acids. The CDR3 spells CASSPGQGATDTQYF. CDR3 DNA sequence: TGTGCCAGCAGCCCAGGACAGGGGGCAACAGATACGCAGTATTTT.

The rearrangement uses TRBV18 and TRBJ2-1; perhaps TRBD2 as D (5 bases). The CDR3 totals 16 residues. The germline CDR1 and CDR2 sequences are KGHSH and LQKENI. The ends were cut back, 4 bases at V and 2 bases at J, with 15 bases in the middle. For the CDR3, the DNA is TGTGCCAGCTCACTCCGGGGTGACAATCCCTACAATGAGCAGTTCTTC. Its translation: CASSLRGDNPYNEQFF.

This clone was observed a single time. This rearrangement joins TRBV7-8 to TRBJ1-4, with TRBD1 identical over 11 bases. The CDR3 totals 14 residues. Germline loops: CDR1 SGHVS, CDR2 FQNEAQ. J lost 8 bases, V lost 1 base, and 0 bases had no gene match. CDR3 sequence: CASSLGTGGEKLFF. For the CDR3, the DNA is TGTGCCAGCAGCTTAGGGACAGGGGGCGAAAAACTGTTTTTT. The variable domain in full, completed from reference TRBV7-8 and TRBJ1-4, reads GAGVSQSPRYKVAKRGQDVALRCDPISGHVSLFWYQQALGQGPEFLTYFQNEAQLDKSGLPSDRFFAERPEGSVSTLKIQRTQQEDSAVYLCASSLGTGGEKLFFGSGTQLSVL.

The gene calls are TRBV6-1 and TRBJ1-5; TRBD1 matches at 8 bases. V gave up 3 bases and J gave up 7 bases; unmatched junction bases: 11. In germline, CDR1 is MNHNS, CDR2 SASEGT. CDR3 length: 16 amino acids. The chain's CDR3 is CASSEIAGGLGQPQHF. CDR3 sequence (DNA): TGTGCCAGCAGTGAGATCGCAGGGGGCCTAGGACAGCCCCAGCATTTT.

The gene calls are TRBV9 and TRBJ2-6, with D possibly TRBD2 on 6 matching bases. The CDR3 extends over 18 amino acids. The V and J ends lost 0 bases and 1 base respectively, with 14 bases between them. The germline V gene encodes CDR1 SGDLS and CDR2 YYNGEE. The CDR3 nucleotides are TGTGCCAGCAGCGTAGGCCCTTTAAGCGGGTCTGGGGCCAACGTCCTGACTTTC. This encodes CASSVGPLSGSGANVLTF.

The chain uses TRBV19 and TRBJ1-2; D is unclear. Germline V lookup: CDR1 LNHDA, CDR2 SQIVND (reference sequence). The germline V and J ends were trimmed by 1 base and 5 bases, with 17 bases remaining between them. This CDR3 contains 16 residues. This CDR3 reads CASSIAPLPEEYGYTF. In DNA form, the CDR3 reads TGTGCCAGTAGTATAGCTCCCCTGCCGGAGGAATATGGCTACACCTTC.

The chain is built from TRBV27 and TRBJ2-1, with 8 bases fitting TRBD1. Trimming at V came to 6 bases and at J to 3 bases, leaving 7 bases not matched to a gene. This CDR3 has 15 residues. Germline lookup yields CDR1 MNHEY and CDR2 SMNVEV (reference sequence). CDR3 nucleotides: TGTGCCAGCAGCCCTCGACAGGGGCTCTACAATGAGCAGTTCTTC. Its protein product is CASSPRQGLYNEQFF.

The genes are TRBV18 and TRBJ1-1; D is possibly TRBD1 (5 bases). This CDR3 has 13 residues. The V gene's germline CDR1 is KGHSH and CDR2 LQKENI. Trimming took off 6 bases at V and 10 bases at J, with 18 bases between the two ends. Written as DNA, the CDR3 is TGTGCCAGCTCCCCAGCTGCGGGGGGTGGAGCTTTCTTT. Translated, it gives CASSPAAGGGAFF.

The chain links TRBV30 to TRBJ2-7, with 9 nucleotides matching TRBD1. V gave up 3 bases and J gave up 6 bases; unmatched junction bases: 3. CDR1 is GTSNPN, CDR2 SVGIG, per germline (reference sequence). The CDR3 totals 12 residues. CDR3 sequence reads: CAWRDRGGEQYF. Written as DNA, the CDR3 is TGTGCCTGGAGGGACAGGGGTGGCGAGCAGTACTTC. The variable domain in full, completed from reference TRBV30 and TRBJ2-7, reads SQTIHQWPATLVQPVGSPLSLECTVEGTSNPNLYWYRQAAGRGLQLLFYSVGIGQISSEVPQNLSASRPQDRQFILSSKKLLLSDSGFYLCAWRDRGGEQYFGPGTRLTVT.

The gene calls are TRBV5-8 and TRBJ2-3; D might be TRBD2 (7 bases). The V and J ends lost 4 bases and 4 bases respectively, with 19 bases between them. Germline CDR1 reads SGHTS; CDR2 reads YDEGEE. The CDR3 covers 16 residues. The CDR3: CASSATGGAGADTQYF. CDR3 nucleotides: TGTGCCAGCAGCGCCACCGGGGGCGCGGGGGCAGATACGCAGTATTTT.

This chain joins TRBV13 and TRBJ1-1; D call uncertain. Trimming took 1 base from V and 7 from J, leaving 13 bases between them. CDR1 is PRHDT and CDR2 is FYEKMQ in the germline V gene (reference sequence). This CDR3 has 14 amino acids. The chain's CDR3 is CASSLEGDNNEAFF. Written as DNA, the CDR3 is TGTGCCAGCAGCTTAGAAGGTGACAATAATGAAGCTTTCTTT.

This chain uses TRBV30 with TRBJ1-1, with D perhaps TRBD1 (5 bases). The CDR3 is made up of 13 amino acids. V was pared by 5 bases and J by 3 bases, with 13 bases between. In germline, CDR1 is GTSNPN, CDR2 SVGIG (reference sequence). The CDR3 DNA follows: TGTGCCTGGGTTAGGGGTAGGGACACTGAAGCTTTCTTT. Its protein is CAWVRGRDTEAFF.

The rearrangement joins TRBV2 to TRBJ2-5, with D maybe TRBD1 (6 bases). The CDR3 totals 13 residues. Germline V CDR1 and CDR2: SNHLY, FYNNEI. V was pared by 5 bases and J by 5 bases, with 12 bases between. The CDR3 region is CASSPGHGETQYF. CDR3 coding DNA: TGTGCCAGCAGTCCGGGACATGGGGAGACCCAGTACTTC.

V gene TRBV7-9 combines with J gene TRBJ2-3; possibly TRBD1 for D (6 bases). CDR1 and CDR2 (germline): SEHNR, FQNEAQ (reference sequence). Trimming took 0 bases from V and 1 from J, leaving 8 bases between them. The CDR3 is made up of 15 amino acids. The CDR3 bases are TGTGCCAGCAGCTTAGCTAGACAGGGCACAGATACGCAGTATTTT. Translating gives CASSLARQGTDTQYF.

The chain recombines TRBV28 with TRBJ2-1; 7 bases fit TRBD1. The CDR3 covers 18 residues. Germline loops: CDR1 MDHEN, CDR2 SYDVKM. The junction had 13 bases not matched to a gene; V was cut back by 2 bases and J by 3 bases. The CDR3 bases are TGTGCCAGCAGTTTAGCAACTGGCCAGGGGGTTTTCTACAATGAGCAGTTCTTC. Residues: CASSLATGQGVFYNEQFF.

The V and J genes are TRBV2 and TRBJ2-7; 8 bases align to TRBD1. There are 15 residues in the CDR3. Trimming cost V 3 bases and J 4 bases; bases outside gene matches: 8. Germline assignment: CDR1 SNHLY and CDR2 FYNNEI. As DNA, the CDR3 is TGTGCCAGCAGTGAGACGACAGGGGAGCGGTACGAGCAGTACTTC. Protein sequence: CASSETTGERYEQYF.

J is TRBJ2-6 and V is TRBV28; TRBD2 aligns across 11 bases. V gave up 3 bases and J gave up 3 bases; unmatched junction bases: 7. CDR3 length equals 18 residues. Germline CDR1 MDHEN, CDR2 SYDVKM. The CDR3 region has the DNA TGTGCCAGCAGTTTCTTCTTAGCGGGAGGGCGTGGGGCCAACGTCCTGACTTTC. The encoded protein is CASSFFLAGGRGANVLTF.

The V and J genes are TRBV6-4 and TRBJ2-5; 8 bases match TRBD2. CDR3 length equals 15 residues. Germline lookup yields CDR1 MRHNA and CDR2 SNTAGT. The trim removed 8 bases at V and 5 bases at J, leaving 13 bases unmatched. The CDR3 protein is CASLTSGIKQETQYF. The CDR3 DNA follows: TGTGCCAGCCTTACTAGCGGAATAAAGCAGGAGACCCAGTACTTC.